Listed below are T cell receptor beta chains from one sample, sequenced in a study of T-cell reconstitution after alpha-beta-depleted transplantation in children. TCRdb reanalysed the PCR reads using MiXCR and keeps one entry per CDR3 protein. The data show approximately 650,000 distinct CDR3 sequences, roughly 13% seen once. The sequences come from PBMCs, collected before TCRalphabeta/CD19-depleted stem cell transplant. Receptor source: a girl aged 2 to 9 with congenital amegakaryocytic thrombocytopenia, due to receive a stem cell transplant. The CDR3 runs from the conserved cysteine through the conserved F or W. Fields, in order: D gene, V gene, J gene, clone size, CDR3 protein, CDR3 DNA. The D gene is left open where the match is weak. Clone size is given for some rows only: seen once, a few or many times, or a class if the clone is expanded.

TRBD2	TRBV6-2/TRBV6-3	TRBJ2-5	-	CASSYSGLAGSDTQYF	TGTGCCAGCAGTTACTCGGGACTAGCGGGAAGCGATACCCAGTACTTC
TRBD2	TRBV5-1	TRBJ2-2	many	CASSPERGTGELFF	TGCGCCAGCAGCCCAGAGCGGGGAACCGGGGAGCTGTTTTTT
TRBD2	TRBV7-6	TRBJ2-7	many	CASSFLLAGGPYEQYF	TGTGCCAGCAGCTTTCTACTAGCGGGAGGTCCCTACGAGCAGTACTTC
-	TRBV6-1	TRBJ2-3	many	CASSESFRGDTQYF	TGTGCCAGCAGTGAAAGTTTTCGTGGAGATACGCAGTATTTT
-	TRBV19	TRBJ2-7	-	CATAGPYRRGYEQYF	TGTGCCACCGCGGGCCCCTACAGAAGAGGGTACGAGCAGTACTTC
-	TRBV29-1	TRBJ1-1	many	CSAEGRGQAFF	TGCAGCGCCGAAGGTCGTGGCCAAGCTTTCTTT
-	TRBV20-1	TRBJ2-1	few	CSARDARAAYNEQFF	TGCAGTGCTAGAGATGCCAGGGCAGCCTACAATGAGCAGTTCTTC
-	TRBV29-1	TRBJ2-7	many	CSVEDRQSYEQYF	TGCAGCGTTGAAGATCGGCAGTCCTACGAGCAGTACTTC
TRBD2	TRBV12-3/TRBV12-4	TRBJ2-1	many	CASSSNPAGVGNEQFF	TGTGCCAGCAGTTCCAATCCGGCGGGAGTAGGCAATGAGCAGTTCTTC
TRBD1	TRBV19	TRBJ1-1	few	CASSTPGTEVYMNTEAFF	TGTGCCAGTAGTACGCCCGGGACAGAAGTTTACATGAACACTGAAGCTTTCTTT
-	TRBV7-2	TRBJ2-7	-	CASSLVGYGSIVEQYF	TGTGCCAGCAGCTTAGTGGGCTACGGGAGCATCGTTGAGCAGTACTTC
-	TRBV20-1	TRBJ2-7	many	CSARVRGSQYF	TGCAGTGCTAGAGTTCGGGGGTCGCAGTACTTC
-	TRBV7-9	TRBJ2-1	few	CASSSFAALSYNEQFF	TGTGCCAGCAGCTCCTTTGCGGCTCTCTCCTACAATGAGCAGTTCTTC
-	TRBV7-9	TRBJ2-7	few	CASTRGIREQYF	TGTGCCAGCACCCGGGGGATCAGGGAGCAGTACTTC
TRBD1	TRBV20-1	TRBJ2-4	many	CSARAGTGVNIQYF	TGCAGTGCTAGAGCCGGGACAGGGGTAAACATTCAGTACTTC
TRBD2	TRBV20-1	TRBJ2-3	many	CSPVLAGGGRSDTQYF	TGCAGCCCTGTCCTAGCGGGAGGTGGGAGATCAGATACGCAGTATTTT
-	TRBV15	TRBJ2-5	few	CATSRLGAYQETQYF	TGTGCCACCAGCAGGCTCGGGGCGTACCAAGAGACCCAGTACTTC
-	TRBV5-6	TRBJ2-7	many	CASSLAVGEQYF	TGTGCCAGCAGCTTGGCCGTAGGAGAGCAGTACTTC
TRBD1	TRBV20-1	TRBJ2-5	-	CSAKRTGGAETQYF	TGCAGTGCTAAACGGACAGGGGGCGCCGAGACCCAGTACTTC
TRBD1	TRBV30	TRBJ2-7	-	CAWQGASYEQYF	TGTGCCTGGCAGGGGGCGAGCTACGAGCAGTACTTC
-	TRBV5-6	TRBJ2-5	few	CASRGRETPRPETQYF	TGTGCCAGCAGAGGGCGGGAAACGCCCCGCCCAGAGACCCAGTACTTC
-	TRBV20-1	TRBJ2-4	-	CSARSPALAKNIQYF	TGCAGTGCCAGAAGCCCAGCGCTAGCCAAAAACATTCAGTACTTC
-	TRBV20-1	TRBJ2-1	-	CSAIFGNNEQFF	TGCAGTGCTATTTTCGGGAATAATGAGCAGTTCTTC
-	TRBV29-1	TRBJ2-1	many	CSVEGRVYNEQFF	TGCAGCGTTGAAGGCCGGGTATACAATGAGCAGTTCTTC